The clone carrying this T cell receptor (beta chain) has a count of ten or more. What it recognizes is unknown. This entry comes from a study of human T cells and chemical hapten exposure. TCRdb used MiXCR to reprocess the RACE reads, holding one entry per CDR3 protein. The data hold 30,000 to 40,000 distinct CDR3 sequences, with around 9.5% observed a single time. Findings of the study overall: Compared to controls, expanded TCRs made significantly more large clusters of similar CDR3s.

The germline V and J ends were trimmed by 3 bases and 0 bases, with 6 bases remaining between them. The CDR3 has 15 residues. Germline assignment: CDR1 SGHTA and CDR2 FQGNSA. Described time point: patch test 3, about 24 weeks after DPC sensitization. Treatment specified: therapeutic diphenylcyclopropenone sensitization with weekly scalp DPC. Unfractionated whole blood yielded the extracted total RNA. The TCR was taken from a man aged 50-60 years with alopecia areata. Some clones in this sample may be carry-over from other donors' samples. The J gene is TRBJ2-6, the V gene TRBV7-2, with D hard to call. Sequencing used whole blood, obtained in connection with sensitization to the hapten diphenylcyclopropenone (DPC). For the CDR3, the DNA is TGTGCCAGCAGCTTCGAACTCTCTGGGGCCAACGTCCTGACTTTC. Protein: CASSFELSGANVLTF. Full variable domain (outside the CDR3, taken from reference TRBV7-2 and TRBJ2-6): GAGVSQSPSNKVTEKGKDVELRCDPISGHTALYWYRQSLGQGLEFLIYFQGNSAPDKSGLPSDRFSAERTGGSVSTLTIQRTQQEDSAVYLCASSFELSGANVLTFGAGSRLTVL.